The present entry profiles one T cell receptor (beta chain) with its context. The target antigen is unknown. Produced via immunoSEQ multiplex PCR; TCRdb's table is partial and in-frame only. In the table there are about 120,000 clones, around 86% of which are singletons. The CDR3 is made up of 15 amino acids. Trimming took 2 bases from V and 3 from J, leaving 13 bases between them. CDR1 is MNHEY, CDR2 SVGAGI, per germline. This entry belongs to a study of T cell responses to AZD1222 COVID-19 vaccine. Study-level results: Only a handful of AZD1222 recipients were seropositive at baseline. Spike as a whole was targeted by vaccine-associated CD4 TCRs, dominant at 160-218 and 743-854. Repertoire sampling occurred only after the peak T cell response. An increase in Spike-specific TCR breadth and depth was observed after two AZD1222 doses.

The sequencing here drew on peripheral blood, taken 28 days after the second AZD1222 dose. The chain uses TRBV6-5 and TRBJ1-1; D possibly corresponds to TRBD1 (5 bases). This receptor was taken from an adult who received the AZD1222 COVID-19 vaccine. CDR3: CASSYVGRVDTEAFF. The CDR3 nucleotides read TGTGCCAGCAGTTACGTAGGCAGGGTGGACACTGAAGCTTTCTTT.